The rows below give T cell receptor beta chains drawn from one sample of a study of T cells in localized non-small cell lung cancer. Method: immunoSEQ multiplex PCR; TCRdb's copy keeps in-frame clones and lacks some. The table shows about 27,000 clones, with 82% occurring only once. The sample was peripheral blood, taken before any cancer treatment. These receptors all come from a woman aged 40-69 years with stage I lung adenocarcinoma. Each CDR3 is given with its conserved first and last residue. D genes are given only for firm matches. Some rows have no size entry. The others give once, few or many, or a class for an expanded clone.

V gene: TRBV6-4; clone size: -; CDR3 length: 18; J gene: TRBJ1-2; D gene: TRBD1; CDR3 DNA: TGTGCCAGCAGAGAGGGCATCCGGTGGGGACAGACTAACTATGGCTACACCTTC; CDR3 protein: CASREGIRWGQTNYGYTF
V gene: TRBV19; clone size: -; CDR3 length: 15; J gene: TRBJ1-1; D gene: TRBD1; CDR3 DNA: TGTGCCAGTAGTATTACGGCAGGGGGGAACACTGAAGCTTTCTTT; CDR3 protein: CASSITAGGNTEAFF
V gene: TRBV4-1; clone size: -; CDR3 length: 16; J gene: TRBJ1-1; D gene: -; CDR3 DNA: TGCGCCAGCAGCCAAGAAGTGGCCCATCGGACGGCTGAAGCTTTCTTT; CDR3 protein: CASSQEVAHRTAEAFF
V gene: TRBV9; clone size: -; CDR3 length: 15; J gene: TRBJ2-1; D gene: -; CDR3 DNA: TGTGCCAGCAGCGTAGGGGTGGGGTCCTACAATGAGCAGTTCTTC; CDR3 protein: CASSVGVGSYNEQFF
V gene: TRBV27; clone size: -; CDR3 length: 14; J gene: TRBJ1-5; D gene: -; CDR3 DNA: TGTGCCAGCAGTTTAGTGGGGGGAGATCAGCCCCAGCATTTT; CDR3 protein: CASSLVGGDQPQHF
V gene: TRBV4-3; clone size: -; CDR3 length: 13; J gene: TRBJ2-3; D gene: -; CDR3 DNA: TGCGCCAGCAGCCAAGAGCCAAGGCATACGCAGTATTTT; CDR3 protein: CASSQEPRHTQYF
V gene: TRBV29-1; clone size: -; CDR3 length: 13; J gene: TRBJ1-1; D gene: -; CDR3 DNA: TGCAGCGCTATTGGACAGACAAACACTGAAGCTTTCTTT; CDR3 protein: CSAIGQTNTEAFF
V gene: TRBV11-3; clone size: -; CDR3 length: 13; J gene: TRBJ1-1; D gene: -; CDR3 DNA: TGTGCCAGCAGCACCCGGGGGGACACTGAAGCTTTCTTT; CDR3 protein: CASSTRGDTEAFF
V gene: TRBV15; clone size: once; CDR3 length: 15; J gene: TRBJ2-3; D gene: -; CDR3 DNA: TGTGCCACCAGCGGAACTAGCTCCCACACAGATACGCAGTATTTT; CDR3 protein: CATSGTSSHTDTQYF
V gene: TRBV19; clone size: -; CDR3 length: 15; J gene: TRBJ2-7; D gene: TRBD1; CDR3 DNA: TGTGCCAGTAGTACCCAGGGGACAGGGGTCAACGAGCAGTACTTC; CDR3 protein: CASSTQGTGVNEQYF
V gene: TRBV19; clone size: -; CDR3 length: 15; J gene: TRBJ1-6; D gene: TRBD1; CDR3 DNA: TGTGCCAGTAGCCTTGGGACAGGCGGTGCCCCCCCCCTCCACTTT; CDR3 protein: CASSLGTGGAPPLHF
V gene: TRBV5-1; clone size: -; CDR3 length: 15; J gene: TRBJ2-2; D gene: TRBD1; CDR3 DNA: TGCGCCAGCAGCTTGCGTACAGGGGCCACCGGGGAGCTGTTTTTT; CDR3 protein: CASSLRTGATGELFF
V gene: TRBV6-5; clone size: -; CDR3 length: 14; J gene: TRBJ1-3; D gene: -; CDR3 DNA: TGTGCCAGCAGTTCCAGGGGACGGGGAAACACCATATATTTT; CDR3 protein: CASSSRGRGNTIYF
V gene: TRBV11-2; clone size: -; CDR3 length: 15; J gene: TRBJ2-1; D gene: TRBD1; CDR3 DNA: TGTGCCAGCTCCGGGTGGACAGGCGGTTTCGATGAGCAGTTCTTC; CDR3 protein: CASSGWTGGFDEQFF
V gene: TRBV6-5; clone size: once; CDR3 length: 14; J gene: TRBJ1-1; D gene: -; CDR3 DNA: TGTGCCAGCAGTTACGGGGGATCGAACACTGAAGCTTTCTTT; CDR3 protein: CASSYGGSNTEAFF
V gene: TRBV28; clone size: once; CDR3 length: 15; J gene: TRBJ2-3; D gene: TRBD2; CDR3 DNA: TGTGCCACCTCGGGAGGGGGGGTCGGTATGGATACGCAGTATTTT; CDR3 protein: CATSGGGVGMDTQYF
V gene: TRBV6-5; clone size: -; CDR3 length: 15; J gene: TRBJ2-7; D gene: TRBD1; CDR3 DNA: TGTGCCAGCAGTTACGTTCCGGGACAGGGAGCCTCTCAGTACTTC; CDR3 protein: CASSYVPGQGASQYF
V gene: TRBV4-2; clone size: -; CDR3 length: 18; J gene: TRBJ1-1; D gene: TRBD1; CDR3 DNA: TGTGCCAGCAGCCTTGAACAGGGGACCGTATTGATGAACACTGAAGCTTTCTTT; CDR3 protein: CASSLEQGTVLMNTEAFF
V gene: TRBV9; clone size: -; CDR3 length: 14; J gene: TRBJ2-3; D gene: TRBD2; CDR3 DNA: TGTGCCAGCAGCGCTAGCGGGGGGCGGGATACGCAGTATTTT; CDR3 protein: CASSASGGRDTQYF
V gene: TRBV10-3; clone size: -; CDR3 length: 15; J gene: TRBJ2-3; D gene: -; CDR3 DNA: TGTGCCATCAGTGAGTCAGGGGATGGCACAGATACGCAGTATTTT; CDR3 protein: CAISESGDGTDTQYF
V gene: TRBV23-1; clone size: once; CDR3 length: 18; J gene: TRBJ2-7; D gene: TRBD1; CDR3 DNA: TGCGCCAGCAGTCAAGCCCGGGGTTGGACAGGCCTTTCTAGGGAGCAGTACTTC; CDR3 protein: CASSQARGWTGLSREQYF
V gene: TRBV7-9; clone size: -; CDR3 length: 15; J gene: TRBJ2-2; D gene: TRBD1; CDR3 DNA: TGTGCCAGCAGCTGGGACAGGCGGAACACCGGGGAGCTGTTTTTT; CDR3 protein: CASSWDRRNTGELFF
V gene: TRBV5-1; clone size: -; CDR3 length: 13; J gene: TRBJ1-1; D gene: -; CDR3 DNA: TGCGCCAGCAGCTTGAGGAGGGGCACTGAAGCTTTCTTT; CDR3 protein: CASSLRRGTEAFF
V gene: TRBV7-2; clone size: -; CDR3 length: 15; J gene: TRBJ1-1; D gene: -; CDR3 DNA: TGTGCCAGCAGCTTAGGTGGGGGATTGAACACTGAAGCTTTCTTT; CDR3 protein: CASSLGGGLNTEAFF
V gene: TRBV9; clone size: -; CDR3 length: 15; J gene: TRBJ1-2; D gene: -; CDR3 DNA: TGTGCCAGCAGCGTAGTGGGCGGTCTAACCTATGGCTACACCTTC; CDR3 protein: CASSVVGGLTYGYTF
V gene: TRBV4-3; clone size: -; CDR3 length: 16; J gene: TRBJ2-1; D gene: TRBD1; CDR3 DNA: TGCGCCAGCAGCCAAGATCGCAGGGGGTCCTACAATGAGCAGTTCTTC; CDR3 protein: CASSQDRRGSYNEQFF
V gene: TRBV18; clone size: -; CDR3 length: 13; J gene: TRBJ1-1; D gene: -; CDR3 DNA: TGTGCCAGCTCACTACAGGAGAACACTGAAGCTTTCTTT; CDR3 protein: CASSLQENTEAFF
V gene: TRBV6-5; clone size: -; CDR3 length: 15; J gene: TRBJ2-5; D gene: TRBD1; CDR3 DNA: TGTGCCAGCAGTAGGAGGACAGGGGGCTACGGGACCCAGTACTTC; CDR3 protein: CASSRRTGGYGTQYF
V gene: TRBV11-3; clone size: -; CDR3 length: 14; J gene: TRBJ1-2; D gene: TRBD1; CDR3 DNA: TGTGCCAGCAGCTTAGAGACAGGGAACTATGGCTACACCTTC; CDR3 protein: CASSLETGNYGYTF
V gene: TRBV9; clone size: -; CDR3 length: 14; J gene: TRBJ1-2; D gene: -; CDR3 DNA: TGTGCCAGCAGCGTAGGCGGGGGGTCCTATGGCTACACCTTC; CDR3 protein: CASSVGGGSYGYTF
V gene: TRBV7-9; clone size: once; CDR3 length: 15; J gene: TRBJ1-1; D gene: TRBD1; CDR3 DNA: TGTGCCAGCAGCGGGACAGGGGGCAAGAATACTGAAGCTTTCTTT; CDR3 protein: CASSGTGGKNTEAFF
V gene: TRBV5-1; clone size: -; CDR3 length: 16; J gene: TRBJ2-2; D gene: TRBD1; CDR3 DNA: TGCGCCAGCAGCCAGAGACAGGGATGGGGCACCGGGGAGCTGTTTTTT; CDR3 protein: CASSQRQGWGTGELFF
V gene: TRBV11-3; clone size: -; CDR3 length: 13; J gene: TRBJ1-1; D gene: TRBD1; CDR3 DNA: TGTGCCAGCAGCTTAGACCGGACAGGTGAAGCTTTCTTT; CDR3 protein: CASSLDRTGEAFF
V gene: TRBV10-3; clone size: once; CDR3 length: 14; J gene: TRBJ1-3; D gene: -; CDR3 DNA: TGTGCCAACGCCCAGGACAGCTCTGGAAACACCATATATTTT; CDR3 protein: CANAQDSSGNTIYF
V gene: TRBV7-9; clone size: -; CDR3 length: 14; J gene: TRBJ1-2; D gene: -; CDR3 DNA: TGTGCCAGCAGCTTAGTGGGCAGAGGAGTTGGCTACACCTTC; CDR3 protein: CASSLVGRGVGYTF
V gene: TRBV7-2; clone size: -; CDR3 length: 16; J gene: TRBJ1-1; D gene: TRBD1; CDR3 DNA: TGTGCCAGCAGCTTAAGGCGATGGGACAGGGAGTCAGAAGCTTTCTTT; CDR3 protein: CASSLRRWDRESEAFF
V gene: TRBV20-1; clone size: -; CDR3 length: 11; J gene: TRBJ1-1; D gene: -; CDR3 DNA: TGCAGTGCATGGTTCGACACTGAAGCTTTCTTT; CDR3 protein: CSAWFDTEAFF
V gene: TRBV6-6; clone size: -; CDR3 length: 12; J gene: TRBJ2-7; D gene: -; CDR3 DNA: TGTGCCAGCAGTTTGCGCTCCTACGAGCAGTACTTC; CDR3 protein: CASSLRSYEQYF
V gene: TRBV4-3; clone size: few; CDR3 length: 15; J gene: TRBJ1-6; D gene: -; CDR3 DNA: TGCGCCAGCAGCCGGGGGTGGTCCTATAATTCACCCCTCCACTTT; CDR3 protein: CASSRGWSYNSPLHF
V gene: TRBV7-9; clone size: -; CDR3 length: 14; J gene: TRBJ2-7; D gene: -; CDR3 DNA: TGTGCCAGCAGCTTTGGGGGCGGAGGAAGAAAGCAGTACTTC; CDR3 protein: CASSFGGGGRKQYF
V gene: TRBV5-4; clone size: -; CDR3 length: 16; J gene: TRBJ2-2; D gene: -; CDR3 DNA: TGTGCCAGCAGCTTGGACCCAGAAGGGAACACCGGGGAGCTGTTTTTT; CDR3 protein: CASSLDPEGNTGELFF
V gene: TRBV27; clone size: -; CDR3 length: 15; J gene: TRBJ2-3; D gene: -; CDR3 DNA: TGTGCCAGCAGTTTCGCTTGGGGCCAGACAGATACGCAGTATTTT; CDR3 protein: CASSFAWGQTDTQYF
V gene: TRBV15; clone size: -; CDR3 length: 13; J gene: TRBJ2-7; D gene: -; CDR3 DNA: TGTGCCACCAGCAGAAAGACAGGTTACGAGCAGTACTTC; CDR3 protein: CATSRKTGYEQYF
V gene: TRBV5-6; clone size: -; CDR3 length: 16; J gene: TRBJ1-1; D gene: -; CDR3 DNA: TGTGCCAGCAGCTTAATGCCCGGACCCTCCAACACTGAAGCTTTCTTT; CDR3 protein: CASSLMPGPSNTEAFF
V gene: TRBV15; clone size: -; CDR3 length: 16; J gene: TRBJ2-1; D gene: -; CDR3 DNA: TGTGCCACCAGCAGAGATTTGGGCGCCTCCTACAATGAGCAGTTCTTC; CDR3 protein: CATSRDLGASYNEQFF
V gene: TRBV7-2; clone size: once; CDR3 length: 15; J gene: TRBJ1-4; D gene: -; CDR3 DNA: TGTGCCAGCAGCCCTTTGACAGGTCCTAATGAAAAACTGTTTTTT; CDR3 protein: CASSPLTGPNEKLFF
V gene: TRBV19; clone size: few; CDR3 length: 14; J gene: TRBJ1-2; D gene: -; CDR3 DNA: TGTGCCAGTAGCAAATCGCGGGGGGAGTATGGCTACACCTTC; CDR3 protein: CASSKSRGEYGYTF
V gene: TRBV5-1; clone size: -; CDR3 length: 15; J gene: TRBJ1-5; D gene: -; CDR3 DNA: TGCGCCAGCAGCTTGGACGGGCAGGGTCATCAGCCCCAGCATTTT; CDR3 protein: CASSLDGQGHQPQHF